The rows below give T cell receptor beta chains drawn from one sample of a study of shared clonotypes between healthy human individuals. Data came from immunoSEQ multiplex PCR; TCRdb stores just in-frame clones and leaves some out. In the table there are 2 million to 2.5 million clones, approximately 96% of which are singletons. Sequencing was carried out using naive CD4+ T cells sorted from blood. The receptor set was obtained from a young man in good health. Both conserved end residues are part of each CDR3. D genes are given only for firm matches. Not all rows give a size; the values are once, few, many and, for expanded clones, a class.

NA	15	TRBV6-5	TRBD2	TRBJ2-5	TGTGCCAGCAGTTCGACTAGCGGGGGGACGGAGACCCAGTACTTC	CASSSTSGGTETQYF
NA	12	TRBV2	NA	TRBJ1-5	TGTGCCAGCAGGGGACCCTTACAGCCCCAGCATTTT	CASRGPLQPQHF
NA	15	TRBV27	NA	TRBJ2-7	TGTGCCAGCAGTTTAGGTGGGGTTTCCTTTTACGAGCAGTACTTC	CASSLGGVSFYEQYF
NA	15	TRBV30	NA	TRBJ1-3	TGTGCCTGGAGGTTAAGGACCGTAGCGGGAAACACCATATATTTT	CAWRLRTVAGNTIYF
once	16	TRBV25-1	TRBD2	TRBJ2-2	TGTGCCAGCAGTGCGATGCTCGGGGGGGCCTTTAGGGAGCTGTTTTTT	CASSAMLGGAFRELFF
NA	13	TRBV30	NA	TRBJ2-3	TGTGCCTGGAATAGTGGGAGCACAGATACGCAGTATTTT	CAWNSGSTDTQYF
NA	13	TRBV7-8	NA	TRBJ2-2	TGTGCCAGCAGCGGGGCTAACACCGGGGAGCTGTTTTTT	CASSGANTGELFF
once	16	TRBV2	TRBD2	TRBJ2-1	TGTGCCAGCAGGGCCGGGACTAGCGTAGATTACAATGAGCAGTTCTTC	CASRAGTSVDYNEQFF
NA	13	TRBV7-3	NA	TRBJ2-2	TGTGCCAGCAGCTTAAGGGGCGGCGGGGAGCTGTTTTTT	CASSLRGGGELFF
NA	13	TRBV27	NA	TRBJ1-1	TGTGCCAGCAGTTTAGCGGGGTTCAGTGAAGCTTTCTTT	CASSLAGFSEAFF
NA	16	TRBV7-6	TRBD2	TRBJ2-5	TGTGCCAGCAGCTCCCCCTCCGCGGGAGGGCGGGAGACCCAGTACTTC	CASSSPSAGGRETQYF
once	14	TRBV6-5	NA	TRBJ1-2	TGTGCCAGCAGGGGGACGCCTGAAGGTAGTGGCTACACCTTC	CASRGTPEGSGYTF
NA	14	TRBV27	NA	TRBJ1-1	TGTGCCAGCAGTTTAGGGCACCCGGGCACTGAAGCTTTCTTT	CASSLGHPGTEAFF
NA	15	TRBV5-1	NA	TRBJ2-1	TGCGCCAGCAGCTTGAGAGGACAGGAGGGCAATGAGCAGTTCTTC	CASSLRGQEGNEQFF
NA	14	TRBV19	TRBD1	TRBJ2-5	TGTGCCAGTAGTCGCTCGGGACAGCTCGTGACCCAGTACTTC	CASSRSGQLVTQYF
NA	17	TRBV10-3	TRBD1	TRBJ2-5	TGTGCCATCAGCGCCCATTCGACAGGGTCGGGGAGAGAGACCCAGTACTTC	CAISAHSTGSGRETQYF
NA	12	TRBV19	NA	TRBJ1-5	TGTGCCAGTAGTACATTTATCGGGACACAGCATTTT	CASSTFIGTQHF
NA	15	TRBV30	TRBD1	TRBJ1-2	TGTGCCTGGAGTGTACCTCACAGGGGGGTCTATGGCTACACCTTC	CAWSVPHRGVYGYTF
NA	15	TRBV6-5	NA	TRBJ2-7	TGTGCCAGCAGCCCGGGAGCGACAGGAGACTACGAGCAGTACTTC	CASSPGATGDYEQYF
NA	16	TRBV27	NA	TRBJ2-5	TGTGCCAGCAGTTTATCGTTTAGTAAGGGCCAAGAGACCCAGTACTTC	CASSLSFSKGQETQYF
NA	16	TRBV7-3	NA	TRBJ2-1	TGTGCCAGCAGCTCATCGCAGGGTACCCCCTACAATGAGCAGTTCTTC	CASSSSQGTPYNEQFF
NA	15	TRBV18	NA	TRBJ2-5	TGTGCCAGCTCACCACAGACAGCGCTACAAGAGACCCAGTACTTC	CASSPQTALQETQYF
NA	15	TRBV7-2	NA	TRBJ2-5	TGTGCCAGCAGCTTGGGGTCCGGGTACCAAGAGACCCAGTACTTC	CASSLGSGYQETQYF
NA	21	TRBV30	NA	TRBJ2-7	TGTGCCTGGAGTGTTTGGGGCGGACGACGAGGTGGGCCCAGGCAAGGCTACGAGCAGTACTTC	CAWSVWGGRRGGPRQGYEQYF
NA	13	TRBV7-2	NA	TRBJ1-5	TGTGCCAGCAGCTTAGGCCGACGACAGCCCCAGCATTTT	CASSLGRRQPQHF
NA	13	TRBV6-4	NA	TRBJ2-2	TGTGCCAGCAGTCAGCCTAACACCGGGGAGCTGTTTTTT	CASSQPNTGELFF
once	15	TRBV6-5	TRBD1	TRBJ2-4	TGTGCCAGCACCGTTCACAGGGGGAGCAAAAACATTCAGTACTTC	CASTVHRGSKNIQYF
NA	13	TRBV10-3	TRBD1	TRBJ2-2	TGTGCCATCCAAGGGGGCGGACCCGGGGAGCTGTTTTTT	CAIQGGGPGELFF
NA	15	TRBV18	TRBD2	TRBJ2-7	TGTGCCAGCTCGGTAGCGGGAGGTCCTGGCTACGAGCAGTACTTC	CASSVAGGPGYEQYF
NA	17	TRBV12-5	NA	TRBJ2-1	TGTGCTAGTGGTTTGCGGTACATCGGATCAAGGTACAATGAGCAGTTCTTC	CASGLRYIGSRYNEQFF
NA	12	TRBV16	NA	TRBJ2-5	TGTGCCAGCAGCCAATCTTTGGAGACCCAGTACTTC	CASSQSLETQYF
NA	16	TRBV4-1	TRBD1	TRBJ1-5	TGCGCCAGCAGCCAAGTAGGCAGGGGGCTTCATCAGCCCCAGCATTTT	CASSQVGRGLHQPQHF
NA	14	TRBV30	NA	TRBJ2-7	TGTGCCTGGGGGACACAGGGTTTCCCCGCCGAGCAGTACTTC	CAWGTQGFPAEQYF
NA	14	TRBV6-1	TRBD2	TRBJ2-7	TGTGCCAGCAGTAAAAGCGGGGGGCACTACGAGCAGTACTTC	CASSKSGGHYEQYF
once	17	TRBV7-9	NA	TRBJ1-2	TGTGCCAGCAGCTCTACGAATGTGGGGGTCTGGGACTATGGCTACACCTTC	CASSSTNVGVWDYGYTF
NA	15	TRBV6-1	NA	TRBJ2-7	TGTGCCAGCAGTGAAGGGGCAGGGACGCCCTACGAGCAGTACTTC	CASSEGAGTPYEQYF
NA	14	TRBV9	NA	TRBJ2-5	TGTGCCAGCAGCGATCTAGCGTCGTTGGAGACCCAGTACTTC	CASSDLASLETQYF